This entry lists 30 T cell receptor beta chains sequenced from one sample in a study of vaccination effects on CD4 cells after COVID-19. The antigens these receptors bind are not known. Subsequent to a culture period of 10 days, CD4+ T cells were isolated. Participants received two doses of either the BNT162b2 or mRNA-1273 vaccine. This table comes from immunoSEQ multiplex PCR, and its TCRdb copy is limited to in-frame clones, with some not included. The sample lists fewer than 75,000 clones; 78% were seen once. The sequencing used CD4+ T cells from PBMCs cultured without peptide, collected after COVID-19 vaccination. The receptors were gathered from a human donor who received a COVID-19 vaccine.

Only one count was recorded for this clone. The chain combines TRBV6-6 with TRBJ2-7, with a possible D match to TRBD2 (5 bases). Germline loops: CDR1 MNHNY, CDR2 SVGAGI (reference sequence). V was trimmed by 4 bases and J by 6 bases, leaving 16 bases between them. This CDR3 is built from 14 residues. The CDR3 here is CASSCVEDSCEQYF. The CDR3 DNA is TGTGCCAGCAGTTGTGTAGAGGACTCGTGCGAGCAGTACTTC.

This chain links TRBV27 with TRBJ2-4; 11 bases line up with TRBD1. In germline, CDR1 is MNHEY, CDR2 SMNVEV (reference sequence). The junction had 14 bases not matched to a gene; V was cut back by 0 bases and J by 4 bases. The CDR3 runs 20 residues. CDR3 in amino acids: CASSLSADRGLLSGKNIQYF. DNA for the CDR3: TGTGCCAGCAGTTTATCGGCGGACAGGGGGCTACTTTCGGGTAAAAACATTCAGTACTTC.

This rearrangement joins TRBV20-1 to TRBJ2-1; a possible D gene is TRBD2 (5 bases). Germline loops: CDR1 DFQATT, CDR2 SNEGSKA (reference sequence). The V end lost 3 bases, the J end lost 0 bases, and 15 bases lay between the germline ends. This CDR3 region has 16 residues. CDR3 amino acids: CSASSRRAVSYNEQFF. For the CDR3, the DNA is TGCAGTGCTAGTTCCCGGCGGGCGGTCTCCTACAATGAGCAGTTCTTC.

V gene TRBV25-1 combines with J gene TRBJ2-2; D could derive from TRBD1 or TRBD2 (5 bases each). Trimming shortened V by 4 bases and J by 2 bases, and 14 bases separated the two germline ends. Looked up from germline, CDR1 is MGHDK and CDR2 is SYGVNS. The CDR3 has 16 residues. The CDR3 bases are TGTGCCAGCAGTGTCTCCGGGACGGCTAACACCGGGGAGCTGTTTTTT. Its protein product is CASSVSGTANTGELFF.

The genes are TRBV11-2 and TRBJ2-5, with D possibly TRBD1 on 6 matching bases. Trimming cost V 8 bases and J 1 base, with 11 bases left between them. CDR1 and CDR2 from the germline V gene are SGHAT and FQNNGV. The CDR3 consists of 13 residues. CDR3 protein: CASSSGVQETQYF. CDR3 coding DNA: TGTGCCAGCTCCTCAGGGGTCCAAGAGACCCAGTACTTC.

The rearrangement links TRBV19 to TRBJ2-2; 9 positions match TRBD2. Germline V gene data show CDR1 as LNHDA and CDR2 as SQIVND (reference sequence). The CDR3 sequence is 14 residues long. The V segment lost 6 bases and the J segment 6 bases; nucleotides outside the gene matches: 5. The CDR3 spells CASRPTSGAGELFF. DNA for the CDR3: TGTGCCAGTAGGCCGACTAGCGGAGCCGGGGAGCTGTTTTTT.

This clone was counted between two and nine times. The V and J genes are TRBV25-1 and TRBJ1-4; a weak D match, TRBD1 (5 bases). Germline CDR1 is MGHDK and CDR2 is SYGVNS. Trimming cost V 8 bases and J 7 bases, with 14 bases left between them. This CDR3 has 13 residues. The CDR3 nucleotides are TGTGCCAGCTATTCAACGGGGGGTGAAAAACTGTTTTTT. Its translation: CASYSTGGEKLFF. The whole variable domain, remainder taken from reference TRBV25-1 and TRBJ1-4, is EADIYQTPRYLVIGTGKKITLECSQTMGHDKMYWYQQDPGMELHLIHYSYGVNSTEKGDLSSESTVSRIRTEHFPLTLESARPSHTSQYLCASYSTGGEKLFFGSGTQLSVL.

This clone was recorded a few times. V is TRBV6-1 and J is TRBJ1-2; D gene unclear. This CDR3 comprises 13 residues. The germline CDR1 and CDR2 sequences are MNHNS and SASEGT. V was shortened by 2 bases and J by 6 bases, with 10 bases between the two germline ends. CDR3 amino acids: CASSERAVNGYTF. In nucleotides, the CDR3 is TGTGCCAGCAGTGAAAGGGCAGTGAATGGCTACACCTTC.

The chain combines TRBV7-9 with TRBJ2-3, with D tentatively TRBD2 (5 bases). The V gene lost 5 bases and the J gene lost 0 bases, with 15 bases spanning the gap. The CDR3 is 16 amino acids. The germline CDR1 and CDR2 sequences are SEHNR and FQNEAQ (reference sequence). In DNA, the CDR3 is TGTGCCAGCAGCCAAGGCACACGGACTAGCACAGATACGCAGTATTTT. As protein: CASSQGTRTSTDTQYF. Full variable domain (outside the CDR3, taken from reference TRBV7-9 and TRBJ2-3): DTGVSQNPRHKITKRGQNVTFRCDPISEHNRLYWYRQTLGQGPEFLTYFQNEAQLEKSRLLSDRFSAERPKGSFSTLEIQRTEQGDSAMYLCASSQGTRTSTDTQYFGPGTRLTVL.

The chain is built from TRBV30 and TRBJ1-2; the D is unclear. Germline values: CDR1 GTSNPN, CDR2 SVGIG (reference sequence). This CDR3 contains 13 residues. V was trimmed by 1 base and J by 4 bases, leaving 10 bases between them. The CDR3 sequence is CAWSEGTGYGYTF. As DNA, the CDR3 is TGTGCCTGGAGTGAGGGCACGGGCTATGGCTACACCTTC.

The chain recombines TRBV28 with TRBJ1-1; maybe TRBD1 (6 bases). Germline values: CDR1 MDHEN, CDR2 SYDVKM. The V and J ends lost 2 bases and 11 bases respectively, with 30 bases between them. This CDR3 region has 18 residues. The CDR3: CASSLAPLQSGGAQRAFF. The CDR3 region has the DNA TGTGCCAGCAGTTTAGCTCCTCTTCAATCTGGGGGGGCACAGAGGGCTTTCTTT.

This clone was found a few times. V and J are TRBV6-4 and TRBJ1-3; D unresolved. Germline-derived CDR1 and CDR2 are MRHNA and SNTAGT. The length of the CDR3 is 15 residues. The V and J ends lost 2 bases and 0 bases respectively, with 8 bases between them. CDR3 protein: CASSDRGSSGNTIYF. The CDR3 DNA sequence: TGTGCCAGCAGTGACCGAGGCAGCTCTGGAAACACCATATATTTT.

The CDR3, as DNA: TGTGCCAGCAGCTTCCGGACGGGGAACACTGAAGCTTTCTTT. Translating it yields CASSFRTGNTEAFF. The chain is built from TRBV7-2 and TRBJ1-1, with no clear D. Germline-derived CDR1 and CDR2 are SGHTA and FQGNSA. Trimming shortened V by 3 bases and J by 1 base, and 9 bases separated the two germline ends. CDR3 length: 14 residues.

The genes are TRBV5-1 and TRBJ1-1; no firm D call. Trimming removed 2 bases from V and 1 base from J, with 9 bases in between. Germline V gene data show CDR1 as SGHRS and CDR2 as YFSETQ. This CDR3 is 14 amino acids long. CDR3 bases: TGCGCCAGCAGCTTATCTGGACGGAACACTGAAGCTTTCTTT. Protein product: CASSLSGRNTEAFF.

The chain couples TRBV28 to TRBJ1-6, with D maybe TRBD1 (5 bases). Trimming took off 1 base at V and 8 bases at J, with 6 bases between the two ends. Germline assignment: CDR1 MDHEN and CDR2 SYDVKM. The CDR3 consists of 13 residues. The CDR3 region is CASSLFRDSPLHF. As DNA, the CDR3 is TGTGCCAGCAGTTTATTCAGGGATTCACCCCTCCACTTT.

The chain is built from TRBV21-1 and TRBJ1-2; the table's TRBD1 call for D was not verified on the DNA. TRBV21-1 is described as a pseudogene. The length of the CDR3 is 17 residues. The chain's CDR3 is CASSNTIVQGADYGYTF. CDR3 sequence (DNA): TGTGCCAGCAGCAATACCATCGTACAGGGGGCAGACTATGGCTACACCTTC.

In this sample, this clone turned up once. The DNA for the CDR3 is TGCGCCAGCAGCTTTACAGTACTCACAGATACGCAGTATTTT. Its protein is CASSFTVLTDTQYF. The chain links TRBV5-1 to TRBJ2-3; D gene unclear. The V gene's germline CDR1 is SGHRS and CDR2 YFSETQ. The CDR3 length is 14 residues. Between the trimmed V and J ends, which lost 2 bases and 2 bases, there was a span of 9 bases.

V gene TRBV3-1 (or the pseudogene TRBV3-2) combines with J gene TRBJ2-7; the match to TRBD2 covers 11 bases. Germline-derived CDR1 and CDR2 are LGHDT and YNNKEL (reference sequence). The CDR3 consists of 17 residues. The ends lost 4 bases at V and 0 bases at J; junction bases unmatched: 8. Here the CDR3 DNA reads TGTGCCAGCAGCCGCGGACTAGCGGGCCGCCGCTCCTACGAGCAGTACTTC. Translated: CASSRGLAGRRSYEQYF.

The chain joins TRBV2 to TRBJ2-5; 7 nucleotides match TRBD2. CDR3 length: 14 residues. Germline trimming cut 7 bases from V and 3 bases from J; bases unmatched to any gene: 8. Germline CDR1 SNHLY, CDR2 FYNNEI. CDR3 in DNA: TGTGCCAGCACCTATTTGACTAGCAAAGAGACCCAGTACTTC. Its protein product is CASTYLTSKETQYF.

The genes are TRBV4-3 and TRBJ2-5; D is unresolved. V dropped 0 bases and J dropped 7 bases, with 15 bases sitting between them. This CDR3 is built from 15 residues. In germline, CDR1 is LGHNA, CDR2 YSLEER. CDR3 bases: TGCGCCAGCAGCCAAGAGGCCGGCAGCTCGGCGACCCAGTACTTC. This encodes CASSQEAGSSATQYF.

The chain has TRBV3-1 (or the pseudogene TRBV3-2) and TRBJ1-4; the D is unclear. V shed 1 base and J shed 7 bases, with 4 bases lying between them. Germline-derived CDR1 and CDR2 are LGHDT and YNNKEL (reference sequence). CDR3 length: 12 residues. The CDR3 nucleotides are TGTGCCAGCAGCCAAGGGGTTGAAAAACTGTTTTTT. Its protein is CASSQGVEKLFF.

The V call is TRBV6-2 or TRBV6-3, the J call TRBJ2-1; TRBD2 matches 13 bases. Germline-derived CDR1 and CDR2 are MNHEY and SVGEGT. This CDR3 region has 15 residues. With 6 bases clipped from V and 4 bases from J, the junction kept 3 bases outside the gene matches. The DNA of the CDR3 is TGTGCCAGCAGCCTACTAGCGGGAGGGTACAATGAGCAGTTCTTC. Its translation is CASSLLAGGYNEQFF.

The chain recombines TRBV27 with TRBJ1-6; TRBD1 might be the D (6 bases). From germline, CDR1 is MNHEY and CDR2 SMNVEV (reference sequence). The V and J ends lost 5 bases and 11 bases respectively, with 13 bases between them. There are 13 residues in the CDR3. As DNA, the CDR3 is TGTGCCAGCAGTCTTCGGGGGCCTGCACCCCTCCACTTT. Protein sequence: CASSLRGPAPLHF.

The chain has TRBV5-6 and TRBJ2-7; D is perhaps TRBD1 (6 bases). From germline, CDR1 is SGHDT and CDR2 YYEEEE. The V end was cut by 2 bases, the J end by 6 bases, with 12 bases between. This CDR3 spans 13 amino acids. CDR3 in DNA: TGTGCCAGCAGCTTTCGCAGGGGCGGCGAGCAGTACTTC. This encodes CASSFRRGGEQYF.

The CDR3 loop reads CASSPTGAGQPQHF. Written as DNA, the CDR3 is TGCGCCAGCAGCCCCACAGGGGCGGGTCAGCCCCAGCATTTT. The chain couples TRBV5-1 to TRBJ1-5; 7 nucleotides align to TRBD1. This CDR3 contains 14 residues. With V trimmed by 4 bases and J by 6 bases, 7 bases remained unmatched. Germline V gene sequence: CDR1 SGHRS, CDR2 YFSETQ.

J is TRBJ2-7 and V is TRBV9; TRBD1 is a possible D gene (6 bases). V was cut by 0 bases and J by 3 bases, with 13 bases left in between. The length of the CDR3 is 15 residues. Germline V gene sequence: CDR1 SGDLS, CDR2 YYNGEE. The CDR3 loop is CASSVEGGILYEQYF. CDR3 DNA sequence: TGTGCCAGCAGCGTAGAAGGGGGAATTCTCTACGAGCAGTACTTC. Based on the CDR3 plus reference TRBV9 and TRBJ2-7, the full variable domain is DSGVTQTPKHLITATGQRVTLRCSPRSGDLSVYWYQQSLDQGLQFLIQYYNGEERAKGNILERFSAQQFPDLHSELNLSSLELGDSALYFCASSVEGGILYEQYFGPGTRLTVT.

This clone appeared a few times. The chain combines TRBV28 with TRBJ2-7; the D gene could be TRBD1 or TRBD2 (5 bases each). CDR3 length: 17 amino acids. V was clipped by 5 bases and J by 1 base, with 21 bases between them. Germline V gene lookup returns CDR1 MDHEN and CDR2 SYDVKM. DNA for the CDR3: TGTGCCAGCAGTGCCAATATACTGGGGACGGTATCCTACGAGCAGTACTTC. Its protein product is CASSANILGTVSYEQYF.

The rearrangement uses TRBV5-4 and TRBJ2-5; TRBD2 matches at 7 bases. CDR3 length: 16 amino acids. The germline V gene has CDR1 SGHNT and CDR2 YYREEE (reference sequence). Trimming cost V 0 bases and J 5 bases; bases outside gene matches: 10. The CDR3 reads CASSLGGGAVLETQYF. The CDR3, as DNA: TGTGCCAGCAGCTTGGGGGGGGGAGCGGTCCTGGAGACCCAGTACTTC.

The genes are TRBV18 and TRBJ1-1; 8 bases align to TRBD1. J was trimmed by 1 base and V by 5 bases; bases with no gene match: 15. The CDR3 contains 18 residues. Germline V gene sequence: CDR1 KGHSH, CDR2 LQKENI. DNA of the CDR3: TGTGCCAGCTCATCCTTCTGGTCCACGACAGGGGAGAACACTGAAGCTTTCTTT. Translation: CASSSFWSTTGENTEAFF.

Concerning this clone: No conserved phenylalanine or tryptophan ends this CDR3, so it is likely a read error. It is unclear where the CDR3 begins or ends on the DNA, so no DNA is shown, and the CDR3 is as TCRdb lists it. The chain uses TRBV6-2 or TRBV6-3 and TRBJ1-2. The length of the CDR3 is 14 amino acids, counting both ends. Germline V gene data show CDR1 as MNHEY and CDR2 as SVGEGT. The CDR3 protein is CASSYSVTPQMHLY.